Detailed here is one TCR beta chain. This specimen belongs to a study of cytomegalovirus exposure and HLA in healthy donors. Researchers ran the PCR with 60 Vbeta and 13 Jbeta primers. The assay was immunoSEQ multiplex PCR, and TCRdb's table has in-frame clones only and misses some. Altogether roughly 73,000 clones are present, around 82% being singletons, with the ten largest covering approximately 3.7%. V was pared by 10 bases and J by 8 bases, with 13 bases of the junction left unmatched. From germline, CDR1 is MDHEN and CDR2 SYDVKM. This CDR3 contains 13 residues. This TCR came from a man between 40 and 49 years old in good health and CMV-seronegative. The chain is built from TRBV28 and TRBJ1-2; TRBD1 matches at 7 bases. Sequencing was performed on PBMCs. The DNA for the CDR3 is TGTGCCACATTGGGTGCACAGGGGTTCGGCTACACCTTC. This gives the protein CATLGAQGFGYTF.